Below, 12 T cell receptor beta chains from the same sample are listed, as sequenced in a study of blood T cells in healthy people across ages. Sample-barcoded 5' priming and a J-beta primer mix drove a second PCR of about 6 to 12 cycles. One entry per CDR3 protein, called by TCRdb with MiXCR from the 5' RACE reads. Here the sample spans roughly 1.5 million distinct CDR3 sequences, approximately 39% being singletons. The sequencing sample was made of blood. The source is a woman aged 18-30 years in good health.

CDR3 DNA: TGTGCCAGCAGCTTAAGGTCGGGACGTAGGGGATATGGCTACACCTTC. It yields the protein CASSLRSGRRGYGYTF. The rearrangement joins TRBV7-2 to TRBJ1-2, with D perhaps matching TRBD1 (5 bases). The V gene's germline CDR1 is SGHTA and CDR2 FQGNSA. The CDR3 has 16 amino acids. The V end was cut by 2 bases, the J end by 5 bases, with 18 bases between.

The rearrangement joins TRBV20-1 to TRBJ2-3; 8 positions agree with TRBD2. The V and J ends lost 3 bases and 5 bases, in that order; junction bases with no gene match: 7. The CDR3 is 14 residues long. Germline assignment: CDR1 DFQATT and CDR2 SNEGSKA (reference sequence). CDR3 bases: TGCAGTGCTAGCGGGGGGGCGATTGGAGATACGCAGTATTTT. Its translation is CSASGGAIGDTQYF.

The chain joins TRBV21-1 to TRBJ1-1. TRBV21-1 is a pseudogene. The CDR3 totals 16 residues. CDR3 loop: CASRRVGAHLNTEAFF. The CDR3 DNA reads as TGTGCCAGCAGAAGGGTAGGGGCCCACTTGAACACTGAAGCTTTCTTT.

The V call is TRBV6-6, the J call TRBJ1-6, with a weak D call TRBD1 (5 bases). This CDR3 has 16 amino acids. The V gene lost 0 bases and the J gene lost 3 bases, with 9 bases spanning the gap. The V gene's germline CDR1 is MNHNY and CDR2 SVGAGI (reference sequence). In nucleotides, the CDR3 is TGTGCCAGCAGTTACTCGAAGGGGTACTATAATTCACCCCTCCACTTT. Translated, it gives CASSYSKGYYNSPLHF.

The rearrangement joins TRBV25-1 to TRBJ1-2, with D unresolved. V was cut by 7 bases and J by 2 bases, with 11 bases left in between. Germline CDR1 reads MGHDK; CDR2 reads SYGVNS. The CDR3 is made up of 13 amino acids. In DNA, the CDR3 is TGTGCCAGCACACCAGACCTCAACTATGGCTACACCTTC. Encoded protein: CASTPDLNYGYTF.

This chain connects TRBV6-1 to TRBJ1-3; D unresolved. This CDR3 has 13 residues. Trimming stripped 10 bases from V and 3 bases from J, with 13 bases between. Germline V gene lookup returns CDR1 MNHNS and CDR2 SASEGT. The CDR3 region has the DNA TGTGCCACCAGACCCGCTGGTGGAAACACCATATATTTT. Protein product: CATRPAGGNTIYF.

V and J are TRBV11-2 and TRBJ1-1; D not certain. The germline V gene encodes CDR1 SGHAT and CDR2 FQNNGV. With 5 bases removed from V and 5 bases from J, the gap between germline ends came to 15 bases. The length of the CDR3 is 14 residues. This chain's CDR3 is CASSGTTRRTEAFF. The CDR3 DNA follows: TGTGCCAGCAGCGGTACAACGCGGCGGACTGAAGCTTTCTTT. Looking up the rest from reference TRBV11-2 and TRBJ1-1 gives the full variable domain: EAGVAQSPRYKIIEKRQSVAFWCNPISGHATLYWYQQILGQGPKLLIQFQNNGVVDDSQLPKDRFSAERLKGVDSTLKIQPAKLEDSAVYLCASSGTTRRTEAFFGQGTRLTVV.

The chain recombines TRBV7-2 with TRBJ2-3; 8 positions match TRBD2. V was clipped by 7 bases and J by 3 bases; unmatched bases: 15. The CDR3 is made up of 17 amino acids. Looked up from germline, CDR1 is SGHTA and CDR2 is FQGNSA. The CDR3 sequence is CASTLGSSGVRTDTQYF. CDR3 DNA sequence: TGTGCCAGCACACTGGGTAGTAGCGGGGTTCGGACAGATACGCAGTATTTT.

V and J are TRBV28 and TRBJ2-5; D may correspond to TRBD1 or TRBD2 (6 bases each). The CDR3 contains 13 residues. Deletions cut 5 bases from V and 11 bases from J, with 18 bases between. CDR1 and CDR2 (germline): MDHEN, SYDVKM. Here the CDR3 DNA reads TGTGCCAGCAGTGTGTGGGGGGACAATGAGCAGTACTTC. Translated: CASSVWGDNEQYF.

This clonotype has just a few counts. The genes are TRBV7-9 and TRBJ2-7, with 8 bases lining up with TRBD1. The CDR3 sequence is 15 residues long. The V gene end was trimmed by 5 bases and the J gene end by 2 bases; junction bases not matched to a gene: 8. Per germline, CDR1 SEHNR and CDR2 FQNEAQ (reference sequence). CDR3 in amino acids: CASSPRTGSPYEQYF. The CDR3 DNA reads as TGTGCCAGCAGCCCCCGGACAGGGTCCCCCTACGAGCAGTACTTC.

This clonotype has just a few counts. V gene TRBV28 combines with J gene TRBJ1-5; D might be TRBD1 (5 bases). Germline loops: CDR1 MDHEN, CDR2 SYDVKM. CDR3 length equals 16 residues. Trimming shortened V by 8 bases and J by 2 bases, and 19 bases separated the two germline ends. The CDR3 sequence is CASVQGQFFGNQPQHF. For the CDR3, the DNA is TGTGCCAGCGTTCAGGGCCAGTTTTTTGGCAATCAGCCCCAGCATTTT.

The CDR3 sequence is CSAGRDPTGNTIYF. The CDR3 nucleotides read TGCAGTGCCGGACGTGACCCAACTGGAAACACCATATATTTT. This chain connects TRBV20-1 to TRBJ1-3, with D uncertain. Germline CDR1 reads DFQATT; CDR2 reads SNEGSKA (reference sequence). Trimming left V 6 bases short and J 2 bases short, with 14 bases between. The CDR3 loop spans 14 amino acids.